The sequence of this T cell receptor beta chain was determined in a study of post-analysis software for immune sequencing data. Whole-study context: Courses of disease covered relapsing-remitting, secondary progressive and progressive-relapsing multiple sclerosis.

The J segment lost 4 bases and the V segment lost 6 bases, leaving 12 bases of the junction unmatched. This CDR3 region has 17 residues. cDNA libraries of TCR beta carried unique molecular identifiers. Each sample of about 0.9 to 10 million input T cells yielded around 500,000 cDNA molecules, so each molecule approximated one T cell. TCRdb independently ran MiXCR on the PCR reads; one entry per CDR3 protein. There are approximately 160,000 distinct CDR3 sequences in the sample; over 25% occur only once, and more than 1.3% lies in the top ten. The study, taken as a whole, reports: With F measure, samples from one preparation batch clustered together strongly. The study found significantly lower normalized Chao1 diversity in multiple sclerosis patients than in controls. Five or six TRBV segments, TRBV5-6, TRBV5-1 and TRBV20-1 among them, were found more frequent in patients than controls.

Details on this clonotype: Its antigen is unidentified.

The V call is TRBV12-3 or TRBV12-4, the J call TRBJ1-6; 7 nucleotides align to TRBD1. The sequence was collected from a girl aged 10-17 years with multiple sclerosis. The sample was blood. DNA of the CDR3: TGTGCCAGCAGCCGTACACAGGGGACACTATATAATTCACCCCTCCACTTT. Protein product: CASSRTQGTLYNSPLHF.